The clone carrying this T cell receptor (beta chain) was counted at least ten times. Its antigen is unidentified. The data were taken from a study of T cells after yellow fever vaccination. Study outcomes and limitations: The booster saw the reappearance of most primary-vaccination clones (around 96% CD4, around 88% CD8). On re-exposure, the response was weaker but peaked faster, at day 5 versus 15.

From the 5' RACE reads, TCRdb called clonotypes with MiXCR, one entry per CDR3 protein. The repertoire holds about 30,000 distinct CDR3 sequences, with approximately 4.4% as singletons. Germline loops: CDR1 SGHAT, CDR2 FQNNGV. This CDR3 region has 15 residues. Between the trimmed V and J ends, which lost 2 bases and 1 base, there was a span of 10 bases. The TCR originated in a man younger than 45 who received the YFV17D yellow fever vaccine. J is TRBJ2-3 and V is TRBV11-2; D is unresolved. Material: CD8+ T cells sorted from PBMCs, obtained 5 days after the yellow fever booster vaccination. The CDR3 loop reads CASSLFPSGTDTQYF. The CDR3 nucleotides read TGTGCCAGCAGCTTATTCCCCAGCGGCACAGATACGCAGTATTTT.